The clone carrying this T cell receptor beta chain was seen a handful of times. From RNA transcripts, TCR beta CDR3 regions were amplified. The TCR CDR3 was amplified in a first-round RT-PCR using the HTBI primer set. TCRdb re-analysed the multiplex PCR reads in MiXCR, keeping a single row per CDR3 protein. The data contain under 650,000 distinct CDR3 sequences, 15% to 20% of them singletons. The data were obtained in a study of T cells in Graves' hyperthyroidism and ophthalmopathy. The source of this sequence is a woman in her 30s with Graves' hyperthyroidism. The sequencing input was blood.

The CDR3 protein is CASSGGSQPQHF. In DNA form, the CDR3 reads TGTGCCAGCAGTGGGGGGTCTCAGCCCCAGCATTTT. The chain joins TRBV28 to TRBJ1-5; TRBD1 is a possible D gene (5 bases). The CDR3 runs 12 residues. Trimming shortened V by 5 bases and J by 6 bases, and 8 bases separated the two germline ends. The germline V gene has CDR1 MDHEN and CDR2 SYDVKM.